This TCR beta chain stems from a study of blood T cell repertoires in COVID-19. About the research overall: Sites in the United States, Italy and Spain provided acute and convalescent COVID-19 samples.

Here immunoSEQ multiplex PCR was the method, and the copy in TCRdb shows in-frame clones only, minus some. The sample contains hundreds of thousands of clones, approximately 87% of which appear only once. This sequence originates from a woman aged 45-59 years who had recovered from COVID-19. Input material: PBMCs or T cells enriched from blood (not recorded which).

Here the CDR3 reads CASSPPITEAFF. As DNA, the CDR3 is TGTGCCAGCTCACCCCCTATCACTGAAGCTTTCTTT. The chain combines TRBV18 with TRBJ1-1, with D hard to call. Trimming stripped 3 bases from V and 4 bases from J, with 6 bases between. CDR1 KGHSH and CDR2 LQKENI come from the germline V gene. The CDR3 spans 12 residues.